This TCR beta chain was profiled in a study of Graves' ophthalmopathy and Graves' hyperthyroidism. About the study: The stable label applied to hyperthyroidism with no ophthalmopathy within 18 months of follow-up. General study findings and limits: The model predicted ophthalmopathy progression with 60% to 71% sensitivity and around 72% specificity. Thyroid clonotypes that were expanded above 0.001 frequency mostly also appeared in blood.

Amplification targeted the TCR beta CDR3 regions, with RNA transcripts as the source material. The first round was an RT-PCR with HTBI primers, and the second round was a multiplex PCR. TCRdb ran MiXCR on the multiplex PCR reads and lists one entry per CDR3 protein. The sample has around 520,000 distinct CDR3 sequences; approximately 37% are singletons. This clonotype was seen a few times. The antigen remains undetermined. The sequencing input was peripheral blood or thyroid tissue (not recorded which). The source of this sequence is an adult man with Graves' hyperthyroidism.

The CDR3 DNA follows: TGTGCCAGCAGGCCCTATGGATACACCGGGGAGCTGTTTTTT. Protein sequence: CASRPYGYTGELFF. The rearrangement uses TRBV12-3 or TRBV12-4 and TRBJ2-2, with no clear D. Trimming pared 6 bases from V and 3 bases from J, leaving 11 bases between. The CDR3 is 14 residues long.